Each of the 22 T cell receptor beta chains below was sequenced from the same sample in a study of cytomegalovirus exposure and HLA in healthy donors. Produced via immunoSEQ multiplex PCR; TCRdb's table is partial and in-frame only. Among fewer than 250,000 clones listed, approximately 90% were seen once. Sequenced material: PBMCs. Receptors originate from a man aged 18 to 29 in good health and CMV-seronegative.

The J gene is TRBJ1-4, the V gene TRBV6-5; possible D gene TRBD1, 6 bases. The V end lost 6 bases, the J end lost 4 bases, and 9 bases lay between the germline ends. The CDR3 totals 13 residues. CDR1 and CDR2 (germline): MNHEY, SVGAGI. CDR3 amino acids: CASRQGVNEKLFF. Written as DNA, the CDR3 is TGTGCCAGCAGACAGGGCGTTAATGAAAAACTGTTTTTT.

The chain combines TRBV6-1 with TRBJ1-2; D is unclear. Deletions cut 6 bases from V and 6 bases from J, with 11 bases between. Germline values: CDR1 MNHNS, CDR2 SASEGT. The CDR3 contains 12 residues. The CDR3 sequence is CASSSGGDGYTF. The CDR3 region has the DNA TGTGCCAGCAGCTCCGGAGGCGATGGCTACACCTTC.

The rearrangement uses TRBV10-3 and TRBJ2-2; no clear D gene. The ends were cut back, 0 bases at V and 6 bases at J, with 8 bases in the middle. Per the germline V gene, CDR1 is ENHRY and CDR2 is SYGVKD. This CDR3 spans 14 amino acids. CDR3 coding DNA: TGTGCCATCAGTGAGTCGATTACAGCCGGGGAGCTGTTTTTT. It encodes CAISESITAGELFF.

The rearrangement joins TRBV25-1 to TRBJ1-2; D remains unclear. CDR1 is MGHDK, CDR2 SYGVNS, per germline. The V and J ends lost 3 bases and 7 bases respectively, with 12 bases between them. CDR3 length: 13 residues. This CDR3 is CASSERALAGYTF. CDR3 bases: TGTGCCAGCAGTGAGCGAGCTCTAGCTGGCTACACCTTC.

V usage is TRBV5-6 and J usage is TRBJ2-2; 9 bases are a match to TRBD1. The CDR3 contains 16 residues. The germline V gene encodes CDR1 SGHDT and CDR2 YYEEEE. J lost 1 base, V lost 6 bases, and 7 bases had no gene match. The CDR3, as DNA: TGTGCCAGCACCTCGGCGGACAGGGGGAACACCGGGGAGCTGTTTTTT. Translating gives CASTSADRGNTGELFF.

The V call is TRBV7-6, the J call TRBJ1-2, with TRBD1 identical over 10 bases. Germline CDR1 and CDR2: SGHVS and FNYEAQ. Unmatched junction bases numbered 8, after V lost 1 base and J lost 3 bases. This CDR3 has 17 residues. CDR3 region: CASSLVGFGTGDYGYTF. The DNA for the CDR3 is TGTGCCAGCAGCTTAGTGGGCTTCGGGACAGGGGACTATGGCTACACCTTC. Supplemented by reference TRBV7-6 and TRBJ1-2, the full variable domain reads GAGVSQSPRYKVTKRGQDVALRCDPISGHVSLYWYRQALGQGPEFLTYFNYEAQQDKSGLPNDRFSAERPEGSISTLTIQRTEQRDSAMYRCASSLVGFGTGDYGYTFGSGTRLTVV.

J is TRBJ2-3 and V is TRBV27; D perhaps matches TRBD1 (5 bases). Trimming shortened V by 8 bases and J by 4 bases, and 16 bases separated the two germline ends. This CDR3 contains 14 residues. Germline CDR1 MNHEY, CDR2 SMNVEV (reference sequence). The CDR3 DNA follows: TGTGCCAGCCGGTCTCAGGGCATGGCAGATACGCAGTATTTT. Its protein is CASRSQGMADTQYF.

The CDR3 DNA is TGTGCCAGCGGTTATGGACTACTAGGGGCAGATACGCAGTATTTT. Protein sequence: CASGYGLLGADTQYF. The genes are TRBV9 and TRBJ2-3, with a tentative D call TRBD2 (6 bases). CDR1 SGDLS and CDR2 YYNGEE come from the germline V gene. There are 15 residues in the CDR3. V lost 7 bases and J lost 4, with 19 bases in between. Complete variable domain (other parts from reference TRBV9 and TRBJ2-3): DSGVTQTPKHLITATGQRVTLRCSPRSGDLSVYWYQQSLDQGLQFLIQYYNGEERAKGNILERFSAQQFPDLHSELNLSSLELGDSALYFCASGYGLLGADTQYFGPGTRLTVL.

DNA of the CDR3: TGCGCCAGCAGCCAAGATTCAGGAATAGAGACCCAGTACTTC. As protein: CASSQDSGIETQYF. The chain recombines TRBV4-1 with TRBJ2-5; D is unclear. The CDR3 has 14 amino acids. The germline gives CDR1 MGHRA, CDR2 YSYEKL. V gave up 0 bases and J gave up 4 bases, with 9 bases separating them.

The rearrangement joins TRBV5-4 to TRBJ2-1; 13 bases are shared with TRBD2. The junction had 17 bases not matched to a gene; V was cut back by 3 bases and J by 5 bases. The germline V gene encodes CDR1 SGHNT and CDR2 YYREEE (reference sequence). The CDR3 contains 20 residues. This chain's CDR3 is CASSSPLLIGTSGVHNEQFF. In nucleotides, the CDR3 is TGTGCCAGCAGCTCTCCATTACTCATCGGGACTAGCGGGGTACACAATGAGCAGTTCTTC.

The V and J genes are TRBV30 and TRBJ1-1, with 8 bases lining up with TRBD1. CDR1 and CDR2 (germline): GTSNPN, SVGIG (reference sequence). V lost 1 base to trimming and J lost 5 bases; unmatched junction nucleotides: 3. There are 13 residues in the CDR3. The CDR3 region has the DNA TGTGCCTGGAGTGGACAGGGGTGGACTGAAGCTTTCTTT. Its protein product is CAWSGQGWTEAFF.

The chain joins TRBV14 to TRBJ2-2; 7 nucleotides align to TRBD1. V shed 1 base and J 2 bases; nucleotides not matched to a gene: 19. The CDR3 consists of 21 residues. Per germline, CDR1 SGHDN and CDR2 FVKESK. The CDR3, as DNA: TGTGCCAGCAGCCAAGTCCGAACGGCCAGGGGGAACGTTAAAAACACCGGGGAGCTGTTTTTT. Amino acid sequence: CASSQVRTARGNVKNTGELFF. Variable domain in full (rest from reference TRBV14 and TRBJ2-2): EAGVTQFPSHSVIEKGQTVTLRCDPISGHDNLYWYRRVMGKEIKFLLHFVKESKQDESGMPNNRFLAERTGGTYSTLKVQPAELEDSGVYFCASSQVRTARGNVKNTGELFFGEGSRLTVL.

In this sample, this clone turned up a few times. The same CDR3 also results from other DNA sequences found in this sample. This sequence joins TRBV11-2 and TRBJ2-7; D is perhaps TRBD2 (6 bases). Trimming left V 2 bases short and J 0 bases short, with 8 bases between. CDR3 length equals 14 residues. Per germline, CDR1 SGHAT and CDR2 FQNNGV. This CDR3 is CASSLLGGSYEQYF. The CDR3 coding sequence is TGTGCCAGCAGCTTACTGGGGGGCTCCTACGAGCAGTACTTC.

The V call is TRBV13, the J call TRBJ1-2; 8 nucleotides line up with TRBD1. This CDR3 contains 14 residues. J was trimmed by 4 bases and V by 7 bases; bases with no gene match: 8. CDR1 PRHDT and CDR2 FYEKMQ come from the germline V gene (reference sequence). CDR3 sequence: CASNQGAPGYGYTF. In nucleotides, the CDR3 is TGTGCCAGCAACCAGGGGGCGCCCGGCTATGGCTACACCTTC.

The chain recombines TRBV10-3 with TRBJ1-2; tentative D call: TRBD1 (6 bases). The CDR3 is 12 amino acids. In germline, CDR1 is ENHRY, CDR2 SYGVKD. The V and J ends lost 3 bases and 7 bases respectively, with 9 bases between them. The DNA of the CDR3 is TGTGCCATCAGTGACAGGGGAACTGGCTACACCTTC. Its translation is CAISDRGTGYTF.

This chain uses TRBV9 with TRBJ2-6; TRBD1 might be the D (6 bases). V was cut by 4 bases and J by 1 base, with 12 bases left in between. Germline V gives CDR1 SGDLS, CDR2 YYNGEE. The CDR3 consists of 16 residues. The CDR3, as DNA: TGTGCCAGCAGCAGACAGGTTCAATCTGGGGCCAACGTCCTGACTTTC. Protein: CASSRQVQSGANVLTF.

The V and J genes are TRBV27 and TRBJ2-1, with 7 positions matching TRBD1. The CDR3 runs 15 residues. J was trimmed by 3 bases and V by 5 bases; bases with no gene match: 7. The germline CDR1 and CDR2 sequences are MNHEY and SMNVEV (reference sequence). CDR3 residues: CASSRGGGFYNEQFF. Here the CDR3 DNA reads TGTGCCAGCAGTCGAGGGGGCGGGTTCTACAATGAGCAGTTCTTC.

V is TRBV6-5 and J is TRBJ2-7, with TRBD1 matching 8 bases. V dropped 8 bases and J dropped 3; count of bases not matched to a gene: 12. The germline gives CDR1 MNHEY, CDR2 SVGAGI. The CDR3 sequence is 15 residues long. The CDR3: CASEPGQGGYYEQYF. CDR3 nucleotide sequence: TGTGCCAGCGAGCCTGGACAGGGTGGCTACTACGAGCAGTACTTC.

Comment on this clone: Other DNA sequences within the sample encode an identical CDR3. The rearrangement links TRBV18 to TRBJ1-1; D is uncertain. Germline V lookup: CDR1 KGHSH, CDR2 LQKENI. Trimming cost V 3 bases and J 4 bases, with 9 bases left between them. The CDR3 sequence is 13 residues long. The CDR3 nucleotides read TGTGCCAGCTCACCGCGGGGTGGCACTGAAGCTTTCTTT. The encoded protein is CASSPRGGTEAFF.

This rearrangement joins TRBV4-3 to TRBJ2-1; D is unresolved. The V end lost 4 bases, the J end lost 6 bases, and 16 bases lay between the germline ends. This CDR3 is built from 15 residues. In germline, CDR1 is LGHNA, CDR2 YSLEER. The CDR3, as DNA: TGCGCCAGCAGCCCGAGGCGGTTAGTTTCCAATGAGCAGTTCTTC. It encodes CASSPRRLVSNEQFF.

J is TRBJ1-5 and V is TRBV4-2; TRBD1 aligns across 8 bases. Germline-derived CDR1 and CDR2 are LGHNA and YNFKEQ. The CDR3 runs to 15 residues. The V gene end was trimmed by 4 bases and the J gene end by 3 bases; junction bases not matched to a gene: 5. The CDR3 here is CASSPTGGVNQPQHF. The CDR3 region has the DNA TGTGCCAGCAGCCCAACAGGGGGTGTCAATCAGCCCCAGCATTTT.

The count of this clone is one. This chain uses TRBV5-1 with TRBJ1-1; possibly TRBD1 for D (5 bases). This CDR3 contains 14 residues. Germline V gives CDR1 SGHRS, CDR2 YFSETQ. With 0 bases removed from V and 1 base from J, the gap between germline ends came to 7 bases. Here the CDR3 reads CASSLAQANTEAFF. CDR3 sequence (DNA): TGCGCCAGCAGCTTGGCACAGGCGAACACTGAAGCTTTCTTT.